Presented here are 32 T cell receptor beta chains from one specimen sequenced in a study of CD8 T cells in ankylosing spondylitis. TCRdb used MiXCR to reprocess the 5' RACE reads, holding one entry per CDR3 protein. Among some 180,000 distinct CDR3 sequences listed, 15% to 20% were seen once. Sequencing was done on a sample of blood, either unsorted or a sorted T cell fraction (not recorded which). All receptors come from a male donor aged 5 to 29 with ankylosing spondylitis or in good health (not recorded which).

This clonotype was seen ten or more times. The chain is built from TRBV7-2 and TRBJ2-5; TRBD1 or TRBD2 may be the D gene (7 bases each). V lost 0 bases and J lost 5, with 13 bases in between. Looked up from germline, CDR1 is SGHTA and CDR2 is FQGNSA. The CDR3 loop spans 15 amino acids. This CDR3 reads CASSLAPQGGETQYF. The CDR3 DNA follows: TGTGCCAGCAGCTTAGCGCCCCAGGGGGGGGAGACCCAGTACTTC.

This clonotype was seen ten or more times. The J gene is TRBJ2-2, the V gene TRBV7-9; TRBD2 aligns across 12 bases. The CDR3 contains 17 residues. V lost 5 bases, J lost 7 bases, and 11 bases stayed unmatched. Per the germline V gene, CDR1 is SEHNR and CDR2 is FQNEAQ (reference sequence). The CDR3 region is CASSSRLAGDRGGELFF. The CDR3 DNA follows: TGTGCCAGCAGCAGCCGACTAGCGGGAGACCGCGGCGGGGAGCTGTTTTTT.

V gene TRBV5-6 combines with J gene TRBJ2-1; 7 nucleotides align to TRBD2. CDR3 length: 15 amino acids. After removal of 2 bases from V and 3 bases from J, the junction contained 5 bases not matched to a gene. From germline, CDR1 is SGHDT and CDR2 YYEEEE. CDR3 DNA sequence: TGTGCCAGCAGCTTCCGGACTAGTGACTACAATGAGCAGTTCTTC. It is translated as CASSFRTSDYNEQFF.

This clonotype appeared many times. This chain links TRBV20-1 with TRBJ2-3, with 7 bases matching TRBD2. Trimming removed 0 bases from V and 2 bases from J; junction bases left unmatched: 14. Germline lookup yields CDR1 DFQATT and CDR2 SNEGSKA (reference sequence). The CDR3 runs to 18 residues. CDR3 protein: CSARDLRGRTSHTDTQYF. In nucleotides, the CDR3 is TGCAGTGCTAGAGATTTACGCGGGAGAACCTCCCACACAGATACGCAGTATTTT.

The table lists this clonotype with many counts. The rearrangement joins TRBV18 to TRBJ1-3; D remains ambiguous. From germline, CDR1 is KGHSH and CDR2 LQKENI. The V end was cut by 0 bases, the J end by 0 bases, with 6 bases between. There are 15 residues in the CDR3. The CDR3 sequence: CASSPPIGSGNTIYF. The CDR3 DNA is TGTGCCAGCTCACCACCGATCGGCTCTGGAAACACCATATATTTT. Full variable domain (remainder filled in from reference TRBV18 and TRBJ1-3): NAGVMQNPRHLVRRRGQEARLRCSPMKGHSHVYWYRQLPEEGLKFMVYLQKENIIDESGMPKERFSAEFPKEGPSILRIQQVVRGDSAAYFCASSPPIGSGNTIYFGEGSWLTVV.

This clonotype appeared many times. CDR3 in DNA: TGTGCCAGCAGCTCCTCGGGACAGGCCTACGAGCAGTACTTC. It is translated as CASSSSGQAYEQYF. The chain recombines TRBV7-9 with TRBJ2-7; 8 nucleotides agree with TRBD1. With 4 bases clipped from V and 2 bases from J, the junction kept 4 bases outside the gene matches. The germline CDR1 and CDR2 sequences are SEHNR and FQNEAQ (reference sequence). The CDR3 spans 14 residues.

This clonotype appeared many times. The CDR3 sequence is CSVEWGQGYTNYGYTF. The CDR3, as DNA: TGCAGCGTTGAGTGGGGACAGGGTTACACTAACTATGGCTACACCTTC. The chain employs TRBV29-1 and TRBJ1-2, with 9 positions matching TRBD1. The junction had 8 bases not matched to a gene; V was cut back by 3 bases and J by 0 bases. CDR1 is SQVTM and CDR2 is ANQGSEA in the germline V gene. This CDR3 has 16 amino acids.

This clonotype came up a few times. J is TRBJ2-7 and V is TRBV20-1; D is possibly TRBD1 or TRBD2 (5 bases each). Germline values: CDR1 DFQATT, CDR2 SNEGSKA (reference sequence). V was pared by 6 bases and J by 9 bases, with 12 bases between. CDR3 size: 10 residues. The CDR3 DNA reads TGCAGTGCGGGACGGACTGTGCAGTACTTC. Residues: CSAGRTVQYF.

This clonotype was observed many times. The chain carries TRBV24-1 and TRBJ2-7, with 7 bases fitting TRBD1. With 3 bases clipped from V and 3 bases from J, the junction kept 7 bases outside the gene matches. Germline CDR1 and CDR2: KGHDR and SFDVKD. CDR3 length: 15 amino acids. DNA for the CDR3: TGTGCCACCAGTGATCCGACAGGGCAAGTCTACGAGCAGTACTTC. Amino acid sequence: CATSDPTGQVYEQYF.

The table lists this clonotype with many counts. The chain joins TRBV5-1 to TRBJ2-3; D ambiguous. Germline CDR1 SGHRS, CDR2 YFSETQ. This CDR3 contains 14 residues. V was shortened by 4 bases and J by 2 bases, with 11 bases between the two germline ends. The chain's CDR3 is CASSIEKPTDTQYF. CDR3 DNA sequence: TGCGCCAGCAGCATCGAGAAACCCACAGATACGCAGTATTTT.

This clonotype was seen at least ten times. The chain recombines TRBV4-3 with TRBJ2-1; 8 positions agree with TRBD2. V trimming: 3 bases; J trimming: 2 bases; junction bases outside the gene matches: 0. Germline V CDR1 and CDR2: LGHNA, YSLEER. The CDR3 extends over 14 amino acids. CDR3 DNA: TGCGCCAGCAGCCAGGGACTAGCCTACAATGAGCAGTTCTTC. Translation: CASSQGLAYNEQFF.

The rearrangement joins TRBV20-1 to TRBJ2-1, with TRBD1 matching over 8 bases. Trimming cost V 5 bases and J 4 bases; bases outside gene matches: 7. The CDR3 runs 14 residues. The V gene's germline CDR1 is DFQATT and CDR2 SNEGSKA (reference sequence). CDR3 protein: CSAPRQGWYNEQFF. DNA for the CDR3: TGCAGTGCTCCTCGACAGGGGTGGTACAATGAGCAGTTCTTC.

This clonotype was found many times. This sequence joins TRBV29-1 and TRBJ1-2; the D gene is possibly TRBD1 (5 bases). V gave up 4 bases and J gave up 4 bases, with 10 bases separating them. The CDR3 covers 12 residues. Germline-derived CDR1 and CDR2 are SQVTM and ANQGSEA. CDR3 in amino acids: CSVGQGGYGYTF. The CDR3 DNA reads as TGCAGCGTTGGGCAGGGTGGCTATGGCTACACCTTC. The full variable domain, completed using reference TRBV29-1 and TRBJ1-2, is SAVISQKPSRDICQRGTSLTIQCQVDSQVTMMFWYRQQPGQSLTLIATANQGSEATYESGFVIDKFPISRPNLTFSTLTVSNMSPEDSSIYLCSVGQGGYGYTFGSGTRLTVV.

This clonotype was observed many times. The gene calls are TRBV7-9 and TRBJ2-2; no clear D gene. The CDR3 totals 10 residues. In germline, CDR1 is SEHNR, CDR2 FQNEAQ (reference sequence). Trimming took off 8 bases at V and 6 bases at J, with 4 bases between the two ends. The CDR3 loop reads CASEPGELFF. As DNA, the CDR3 is TGTGCCAGCGAACCCGGGGAGCTGTTTTTT.

The chain is built from TRBV6-5 and TRBJ2-3; the match to TRBD2 covers 12 bases. The CDR3 is 16 residues long. Germline trimming cut 0 bases from V and 6 bases from J; bases unmatched to any gene: 4. Germline V CDR1 and CDR2: MNHEY, SVGAGI. The CDR3 coding sequence is TGTGCCAGCAGTTACTCGTCTAGCGGGGGGGTGGATACGCAGTATTTT. Its protein product is CASSYSSSGGVDTQYF.

Ten or more counts support this clonotype. The chain recombines TRBV9 with TRBJ1-1, with no clear D. Trimming shortened V by 0 bases and J by 0 bases, and 6 bases separated the two germline ends. This CDR3 is 14 amino acids long. Looked up from germline, CDR1 is SGDLS and CDR2 is YYNGEE. The CDR3 spells CASSVGTVNTEAFF. The CDR3 bases are TGTGCCAGCAGCGTAGGGACTGTGAACACTGAAGCTTTCTTT.

This clonotype was counted many times. The chain is built from TRBV20-1 and TRBJ2-1; TRBD2 matches at 16 bases. The J segment lost 6 bases and the V segment lost 4 bases, leaving 9 bases of the junction unmatched. Germline V gives CDR1 DFQATT, CDR2 SNEGSKA (reference sequence). The CDR3 contains 17 residues. CDR3 coding DNA: TGCAGTGCTACGGGACTAGCGGGAGGGCCGGGGTTCAATGAGCAGTTCTTC. Its protein is CSATGLAGGPGFNEQFF.

This clonotype was detected ten times or more. The rearrangement links TRBV6-5 to TRBJ2-3; D is ambiguous. In germline, CDR1 is MNHEY, CDR2 SVGAGI. The CDR3 is 11 amino acids. V was clipped by 0 bases and J by 7 bases, with 2 bases between them. For the CDR3, the DNA is TGTGCCAGCAGTTACTCATATACGCAGTATTTT. This gives the protein CASSYSYTQYF.

The table lists this clonotype with many counts. The chain couples TRBV5-6 to TRBJ2-7; 9 nucleotides agree with TRBD1. The CDR3 sequence is 14 residues long. V was pared by 4 bases and J by 3 bases, with 5 bases of the junction left unmatched. Germline assignment: CDR1 SGHDT and CDR2 YYEEEE. The CDR3 loop reads CASSGRQGVYEQYV. CDR3 DNA sequence: TGTGCCAGCAGCGGACGACAGGGGGTCTACGAGCAGTACGTC.

This clonotype was observed at least ten times. The chain links TRBV20-1 to TRBJ1-5; D call uncertain. The CDR3 consists of 13 residues. Germline V CDR1 and CDR2: DFQATT, SNEGSKA (reference sequence). The CDR3 here is CSTRGGGNQPQHF. CDR3 nucleotide sequence: TGCAGCACCCGGGGAGGCGGCAATCAGCCCCAGCATTTT.

The table lists this clonotype with many counts. This chain uses TRBV20-1 with TRBJ2-1; 10 bases agree with TRBD2. CDR3 length: 15 amino acids. CDR1 is DFQATT and CDR2 is SNEGSKA in the germline V gene (reference sequence). The J segment lost 2 bases and the V segment lost 6 bases, leaving 7 bases of the junction unmatched. The CDR3 sequence: CSARSSGRTYNEQFF. The CDR3 DNA reads TGCAGTGCCAGATCTAGCGGGAGAACCTACAATGAGCAGTTCTTC.

This clonotype was observed at least ten times. The J gene is TRBJ2-7, the V gene TRBV6-6; D remains ambiguous. The CDR3 length is 18 residues. Between the trimmed V and J ends, which lost 0 bases and 0 bases, there was a span of 18 bases. The germline CDR1 and CDR2 sequences are MNHNY and SVGAGI (reference sequence). CDR3 nucleotide sequence: TGTGCCAGCAGTTACTCGATATTGAAATCAGGAAGCTCCTACGAGCAGTACTTC. Translating gives CASSYSILKSGSSYEQYF.

This clonotype was recorded at least ten times. The CDR3 spells CSVTGYYGYTF. The CDR3 coding sequence is TGCAGCGTGACAGGGTACTATGGCTACACCTTC. The chain links TRBV29-1 to TRBJ1-2; TRBD1 agrees at 7 bases. The CDR3 extends over 11 amino acids. From germline, CDR1 is SQVTM and CDR2 ANQGSEA. The ends lost 6 bases at V and 3 bases at J; junction bases unmatched: 1.

This clonotype was seen ten or more times. The CDR3 bases are TGTGCCAGCAGCTTAATAGGGTTCGCCGGGGAGCTGTTTTTT. Amino acid sequence: CASSLIGFAGELFF. The chain combines TRBV7-2 with TRBJ2-2; D not resolved. V lost 2 bases, J lost 6 bases, and 10 bases lay in between. Germline values: CDR1 SGHTA, CDR2 FQGNSA. This CDR3 is built from 14 residues.

This chain's CDR3 is CASERTSQDEQFF. The CDR3 DNA follows: TGTGCCAGCGAAAGGACTAGTCAAGATGAGCAGTTCTTC. The chain recombines TRBV7-9 with TRBJ2-1; 7 positions agree with TRBD2. Germline CDR1 is SEHNR and CDR2 is FQNEAQ (reference sequence). V was clipped by 8 bases and J by 8 bases; unmatched bases: 9. The CDR3 runs to 13 residues.

At least ten counts were recorded for this clonotype. The chain links TRBV9 to TRBJ2-6; the D is unclear. Germline loops: CDR1 SGDLS, CDR2 YYNGEE. The CDR3 covers 14 residues. Trimming left V 3 bases short and J 0 bases short, with 4 bases between. The CDR3 region is CASSDHSGANVLTF. CDR3 DNA sequence: TGTGCCAGCAGCGACCACTCTGGGGCCAACGTCCTGACTTTC.

This clonotype was counted many times. The CDR3 DNA follows: TGTGCCAGCAGCTCCCCCGTTTCCGGCAATGAGCAGTTCTTC. Translation: CASSSPVSGNEQFF. V gene TRBV7-9 combines with J gene TRBJ2-1; D unclear. The CDR3 is 14 residues long. Trimming pared 4 bases from V and 6 bases from J, leaving 13 bases between. CDR1 SEHNR and CDR2 FQNEAQ come from the germline V gene (reference sequence).

This clonotype was counted at least ten times. V and J are TRBV6-2 or TRBV6-3 and TRBJ1-1; tentatively, D is TRBD1 (6 bases). The CDR3 contains 15 residues. Germline V gene data show CDR1 as MNHEY and CDR2 as SVGEGT. V lost 5 bases to trimming and J lost 11 bases, with 24 bases between them. The CDR3 DNA sequence: TGTGCCAGCAGTGACGGGGGGCCCCCCGCCCGAGAGGCTTTCTTT. Amino acids: CASSDGGPPAREAFF.

This clonotype was counted many times. J is TRBJ1-5 and V is TRBV24-1; 7 bases line up with TRBD1. Germline V gene sequence: CDR1 KGHDR, CDR2 SFDVKD. The V and J ends lost 10 bases and 7 bases, in that order; junction bases with no gene match: 9. CDR3 length: 13 amino acids. CDR3 loop: CATQDRPRQPQHF. CDR3 bases: TGTGCCACTCAGGACAGGCCGAGGCAGCCCCAGCATTTT.

This clonotype has more than one count but fewer than ten. The rearrangement uses TRBV7-2 and TRBJ2-7; 11 bases align to TRBD2. Germline trimming cut 5 bases from V and 3 bases from J; bases unmatched to any gene: 6. Germline CDR1 and CDR2: SGHTA and FQGNSA. This CDR3 has 15 amino acids. Here the CDR3 DNA reads TGTGCCAGCAGCCCACGACTAGCGGGGCACTACGAGCAGTACTTC. Translation: CASSPRLAGHYEQYF.

V and J are TRBV29-1 and TRBJ2-7, with 8 positions matching TRBD1. Germline lookup yields CDR1 SQVTM and CDR2 ANQGSEA. The V and J ends lost 5 bases and 4 bases, in that order; junction bases with no gene match: 4. CDR3 length: 12 amino acids. The CDR3 spells CSVTGTGYEQYF. DNA of the CDR3: TGCAGCGTTACAGGGACAGGTTACGAGCAGTACTTC.

CDR3 sequence reads: CASSPGTEIYEQYF. The CDR3 DNA reads TGCGCCAGCAGCCCCGGGACAGAGATTTACGAGCAGTACTTC. This chain links TRBV4-3 with TRBJ2-7, with TRBD1 matching over 7 bases. This CDR3 comprises 14 residues. Trimming removed 4 bases from V and 4 bases from J; junction bases left unmatched: 7. Germline CDR1 LGHNA, CDR2 YSLEER.